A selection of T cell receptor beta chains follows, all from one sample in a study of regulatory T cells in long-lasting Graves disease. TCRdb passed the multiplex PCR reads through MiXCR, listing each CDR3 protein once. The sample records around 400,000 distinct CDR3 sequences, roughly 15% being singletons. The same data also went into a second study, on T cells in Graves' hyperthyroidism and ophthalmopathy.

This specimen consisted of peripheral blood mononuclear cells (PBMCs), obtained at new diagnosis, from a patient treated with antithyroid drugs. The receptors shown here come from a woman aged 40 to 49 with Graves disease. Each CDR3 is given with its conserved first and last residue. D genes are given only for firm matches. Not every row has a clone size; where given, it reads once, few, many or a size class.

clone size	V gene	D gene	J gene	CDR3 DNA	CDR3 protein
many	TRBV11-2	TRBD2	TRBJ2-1	TGTGCCAGCAGCTTAGTGGGGGGGACTAGCGGGAGTAATGAGCAGTTCTTC	CASSLVGGTSGSNEQFF
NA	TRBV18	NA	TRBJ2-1	TGTGCCAGCTCACCGGACACCAGCACCTACAATTGGCAGTTCTTC	CASSPDTSTYNWQFF
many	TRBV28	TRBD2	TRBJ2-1	TGTGCCACCTCGACCGGGACTAGCGGTTACAATGAGCAGTTCTTC	CATSTGTSGYNEQFF
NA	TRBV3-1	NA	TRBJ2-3	TGTGCCAGCAGCCAAGGGACTACAGAATCTCTAGATACGCAGTATTTT	CASSQGTTESLDTQYF
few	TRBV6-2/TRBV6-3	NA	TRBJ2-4	TGTGCCAGCACCCCGGGGAGGGGGGATGGAAACATTCAGTACTTC	CASTPGRGDGNIQYF
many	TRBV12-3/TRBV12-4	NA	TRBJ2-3	TGTGCCAGCAGTTTACGTTCAGGGACAACAGATACGCAGTATTTT	CASSLRSGTTDTQYF
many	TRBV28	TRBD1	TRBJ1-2	TGTGCCAGCAGTTTCTTTCTGGACAGGGACTATGGCTACACCTTC	CASSFFLDRDYGYTF
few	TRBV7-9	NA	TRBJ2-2	TGTGCCAGCAGCACATGGACAGCCGCGAACACCGGGGAGCTGTTTTTT	CASSTWTAANTGELFF
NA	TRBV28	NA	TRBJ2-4	TGTGCCAGCAGTCCCTATCGGGCCCTGGCCAAAAACATTCAGTACTTC	CASSPYRALAKNIQYF
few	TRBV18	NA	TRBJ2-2	TGTGCCAGCTCACCACTTCGGGACATGAACACCGGGGAGCTGTTTTTT	CASSPLRDMNTGELFF
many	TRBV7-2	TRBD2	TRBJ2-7	TGTGCCAGCAGCTTAAGGACTAGCGGGAGTACCTACGAGCAGTACTTC	CASSLRTSGSTYEQYF
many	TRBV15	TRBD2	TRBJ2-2	TGTGCCACCAGCACAGGGACTAGCCGGAACACCGGGGAGCTGTTTTTT	CATSTGTSRNTGELFF